This is a list of T cell receptor beta chains from one sample in a study of neurological immune-mediated disorders. MiXCR, applied by TCRdb to the 5' RACE reads, yields one record per CDR3 protein. The data hold 100,000 or so distinct CDR3 sequences, with less than 15% observed a single time. Source material: PBMCs. These receptors originate from a female donor with HTLV-1-associated myelopathy (HAM/TSP). Both conserved end residues are part of each CDR3. The D gene is left open where the match is weak. A clone size is listed for some rows: how often the clone was seen (once, few, many), or a class if it is expanded.

clone_size,j_call,d_call,v_call,cdr3_nt,cdr3_aa
many,TRBJ2-7,.,TRBV12-3/TRBV12-4,TGTGCCAGCCGTACTGGAGGCCTCTCCTACGAGCAGTACTTC,CASRTGGLSYEQYF
many,TRBJ1-5,.,TRBV5-1,TGCGCCAGCAGCTTGGGGTCGGGGAATAGCAATCAGCCCCAGCATTTT,CASSLGSGNSNQPQHF
many,TRBJ2-3,.,TRBV7-8,TGTGCCAGCAGCTCTGTAGGGGTGAGCACAGATACGCAGTATTTT,CASSSVGVSTDTQYF
many,TRBJ2-7,TRBD1,TRBV7-9,TGTGCCAGCAGCTTAAGCCCGGGACAGGGTGCCCACGAGCAGTACTTC,CASSLSPGQGAHEQYF
many,TRBJ2-5,TRBD2,TRBV7-9,TGTGCCAGCAGCACCTATAGCGGGGGGGCGGAGACCCAGTACTTC,CASSTYSGGAETQYF
few,TRBJ2-7,TRBD2,TRBV7-2,TGTGCCAGCAGCTGGAGACTAGCGGGGGACGAGCAGTACTTC,CASSWRLAGDEQYF
many,TRBJ2-3,TRBD2,TRBV4-1,TGCGCCAGCAGCCAGGCTCTAGCGGGGGGGCTGGATACGCAGTATTTT,CASSQALAGGLDTQYF
many,TRBJ2-7,.,TRBV21-1,TGTGCCAGCGTAAAGGGGAGGGGGGACCGAATCCTCACCCCAACAAACTACGAGCAGTACTTC,CASVKGRGDRILTPTNYEQYF
many,TRBJ1-3,.,TRBV9,TGTGCCAGCAGCGACAGGGTCTCTGGAAACACCATATATTTT,CASSDRVSGNTIYF
.,TRBJ2-1,TRBD2,TRBV12-3/TRBV12-4,TGTGCCAGCAGTCCCTTTTGGGCTAGCGGGGGGGCCGAGCTGTTCTTC,CASSPFWASGGAELFF
many,TRBJ2-4,.,TRBV11-1,TGTGCCAGCAGCTCGGACGGGGCTGAGGCCAAAAACATTCAGTACTTC,CASSSDGAEAKNIQYF
many,TRBJ1-2,.,TRBV10-2,TGCGCCAGCAGTGAACTGAACTATGGCTACACCTTC,CASSELNYGYTF
many,TRBJ2-7,.,TRBV20-1,TGCAGTGCCGACAGTTTATCTGCCTACGAGCAGTACTTC,CSADSLSAYEQYF
many,TRBJ2-1,TRBD2,TRBV7-3,TGTGCCAGCAGCTCCAGACTAGCGGGCTACAATGAGCAGTTCTTC,CASSSRLAGYNEQFF
few,TRBJ1-2,.,TRBV6-6,TGTGCCAGCAGTGCCGGGACGTCTAACTATGGCTACACCTTC,CASSAGTSNYGYTF
many,TRBJ2-5,.,TRBV5-1,TGCGCCAGCAGCTTCGGAATCGCAGAGACCCAGTACTTC,CASSFGIAETQYF
many,TRBJ1-1,.,TRBV5-1,TGCGCCAGCAGCTTGGTCGTGGGGAACACTGAAGCTTTCTTT,CASSLVVGNTEAFF
many,TRBJ2-7,TRBD2,TRBV3-1,TGTGCCAGCAGCCAAGGTCGCGGGGGGGAGCAGTACTTC,CASSQGRGGEQYF
many,TRBJ2-5,.,TRBV20-1,TGCAGTGCTAGAGGCGGCGGATCGGCCGGAGAGACCCAGTACTTC,CSARGGGSAGETQYF
many,TRBJ2-3,TRBD2,TRBV11-2,TGTGCCAGCAGTAGCGGGGGGGCCCCAGATACGCAGTATTTT,CASSSGGAPDTQYF
few,TRBJ2-3,.,TRBV10-3,TGTGCCATCAGGGAATCTAGCACAGATACGCAGTATTTT,CAIRESSTDTQYF
many,TRBJ1-1,.,TRBV4-1,TGCGCCAGCAGCCTAGGGCGCGGGCGTCTTGGGGACACTGAAGCTTTCTTT,CASSLGRGRLGDTEAFF
many,TRBJ2-2,.,TRBV18,TGTGCCAGCTCACCCGTGAACACCGGGGAGCTGTTTTTT,CASSPVNTGELFF
many,TRBJ2-3,.,TRBV5-1,TGCGCCAGCAGCTTGTACAGGGACAAGACGCAGTATTTT,CASSLYRDKTQYF
few,TRBJ2-3,.,TRBV20-1,TGCAGTGCTCAACCGACTTACACAGATACGCAGTATTTT,CSAQPTYTDTQYF
few,TRBJ2-5,TRBD2,TRBV9,TGTGCCAGCAGCGTAAGTAGCGGGGGAGAGACCCAGTACTTC,CASSVSSGGETQYF
many,TRBJ2-2,.,TRBV10-3,TGTGCCATCGGAACAGGGAACACCGGGGAGCTGTTTTTT,CAIGTGNTGELFF
once,TRBJ2-3,.,TRBV6-5,TGTGCCAGCAGTTACAGTCCAGGGGGCACAGATACGCAGTATTTT,CASSYSPGGTDTQYF
many,TRBJ1-1,.,TRBV28,TGTGCCAGCAGTCCCCCCGGCGGGCAGGTAGCTTTCTTT,CASSPPGGQVAFF
many,TRBJ1-1,.,TRBV20-1,TGCAGTGCTAGAGCGGTCGACCAACCGAACACTGAAGCTTTCTTT,CSARAVDQPNTEAFF
.,TRBJ2-7,.,TRBV3-1,TGTGCCAGCAGCGGTCGCGGGAAACCCTACGAGCAGTACTTC,CASSGRGKPYEQYF
few,TRBJ2-2,TRBD2,TRBV2,TGTGCCACCCGGGGGGAAATGAACACCGGGGAGCTGTTTTTT,CATRGEMNTGELFF
many,TRBJ1-1,.,TRBV5-1,TGCGCCAGCAGCTTGTATGGGATGAACACTGAAGCTTTCTTT,CASSLYGMNTEAFF
many,TRBJ2-3,TRBD1,TRBV5-1,TGCGCCAGCAGCGGGGGGACAGGGCTCACAGATACGCAGTATTTT,CASSGGTGLTDTQYF